These 15 T cell receptor beta chains share one sample of origin, sequenced in a study of response to subunit inactivated influenza vaccine. MiXCR was run by TCRdb on the RT-PCR reads, yielding one entry per CDR3 protein. The sample carries under 750,000 distinct CDR3 sequences, 10% to 15% recorded once. The input for sequencing was PBMCs from blood, taken on the day of vaccination. Every receptor here comes from a middle-aged man who received an inactivated influenza vaccine.

The chain links TRBV6-2 or TRBV6-3 to TRBJ2-7; D gene unclear. Per the germline V gene, CDR1 is MNHEY and CDR2 is SVGEGT. V was trimmed by 2 bases and J by 6 bases, leaving 11 bases between them. The CDR3 has 13 residues. CDR3: CASSYGDTIEQYF. In nucleotides, the CDR3 is TGTGCCAGCAGTTACGGAGATACTATCGAGCAGTACTTC.

This clonotype was seen repeatedly, ten times or more. The chain uses TRBV11-2 and TRBJ2-2; no clear D. The germline V gene has CDR1 SGHAT and CDR2 FQNNGV. Trimming took off 5 bases at V and 6 bases at J, with 13 bases between the two ends. This CDR3 is 14 amino acids long. For the CDR3, the DNA is TGTGCCAGCAGCCTGCCCGGAGTCGCCGGGGAGCTGTTTTTT. Translation: CASSLPGVAGELFF. The variable domain in full, with the rest retrieved from reference TRBV11-2 and TRBJ2-2, is EAGVAQSPRYKIIEKRQSVAFWCNPISGHATLYWYQQILGQGPKLLIQFQNNGVVDDSQLPKDRFSAERLKGVDSTLKIQPAKLEDSAVYLCASSLPGVAGELFFGEGSRLTVL.

The V call is TRBV6-5, the J call TRBJ2-1; D gene unclear. V was cut by 4 bases and J by 10 bases, with 11 bases left in between. The CDR3 has 12 amino acids. CDR1 and CDR2 from the germline V gene are MNHEY and SVGAGI. In DNA form, the CDR3 reads TGTGCCAGCAGTTCTGAGATGGGGGAGCAGTTCTTC. Amino acid sequence: CASSSEMGEQFF.

This clonotype has at least ten counts. This chain links TRBV7-8 with TRBJ1-1; TRBD1 might be the D (6 bases). The V end lost 10 bases, the J end lost 1 base, and 13 bases lay between the germline ends. CDR1 is SGHVS and CDR2 is FQNEAQ in the germline V gene. The CDR3 is 13 residues long. As DNA, the CDR3 is TGTGCCACCACTCGGACAGCGAACACTGAAGCTTTCTTT. It specifies CATTRTANTEAFF.

V is TRBV6-5 and J is TRBJ2-3; 12 bases agree with TRBD1. This CDR3 region has 15 residues. V was pared by 2 bases and J by 6 bases, with 3 bases of the junction left unmatched. Germline V lookup: CDR1 MNHEY, CDR2 SVGAGI. The CDR3 loop is CASSYGTGGSDTQYF. The CDR3 DNA reads as TGTGCCAGCAGTTACGGGACAGGGGGCAGCGATACGCAGTATTTT.

This chain joins TRBV7-2 and TRBJ2-2, with 10 bases lining up with TRBD1. The V gene's germline CDR1 is SGHTA and CDR2 FQGNSA. The CDR3 loop spans 17 amino acids. With 5 bases clipped from V and 2 bases from J, the junction kept 8 bases outside the gene matches. The CDR3 nucleotides read TGTGCCAGCAGCCTCACGGGACAGGGGATTAACACCGGGGAGCTGTTTTTT. This translates into CASSLTGQGINTGELFF.

This clonotype was recorded many times. V and J are TRBV2 and TRBJ2-1; TRBD2 matches 14 bases. Germline V gene sequence: CDR1 SNHLY, CDR2 FYNNEI. Trimming cost V 2 bases and J 9 bases; bases outside gene matches: 9. The CDR3 extends over 17 amino acids. The CDR3 DNA follows: TGTGCCAGCAGTGAATCGGGCGGGACTAGCGGGGGAATTGAGCAGTTCTTC. It specifies CASSESGGTSGGIEQFF. Filled out from reference TRBV2 and TRBJ2-1, the complete variable domain reads EPEVTQTPSHQVTQMGQEVILRCVPISNHLYFYWYRQILGQKVEFLVSFYNNEISEKSEIFDDQFSVERPDGSNFTLKIRSTKLEDSAMYFCASSESGGTSGGIEQFFGPGTRLTVL.

This chain uses TRBV12-3 or TRBV12-4 with TRBJ2-7; 10 nucleotides agree with TRBD2. This CDR3 contains 16 residues. J was trimmed by 2 bases and V by 4 bases; bases with no gene match: 8. The CDR3 loop reads CASSYSGTSATYEQYF. CDR3 DNA sequence: TGTGCCAGCAGTTACTCCGGGACTAGCGCTACCTACGAGCAGTACTTC.

At least ten counts were recorded for this clonotype. V gene TRBV7-9 combines with J gene TRBJ2-7, with D possibly being TRBD1 (5 bases). Germline CDR1 SEHNR, CDR2 FQNEAQ (reference sequence). The CDR3 has 13 residues. V lost 4 bases to trimming and J lost 3 bases, with 10 bases between them. CDR3 bases: TGTGCCAGCAGCTCCGTGGACAACTACGAGCAGTACTTC. Its translation is CASSSVDNYEQYF.

This clonotype was picked up many times. This chain's CDR3 is CASSYTSTGGGQPQHF. The CDR3 DNA sequence: TGTGCCAGCAGTTACACATCGACAGGGGGAGGACAGCCCCAGCATTTT. The chain links TRBV6-5 to TRBJ1-5; 9 bases agree with TRBD1. The V and J ends lost 2 bases and 7 bases, in that order; junction bases with no gene match: 9. The CDR3 totals 16 residues. Germline V gene sequence: CDR1 MNHEY, CDR2 SVGAGI.

This clonotype was recorded a few times. The chain uses TRBV12-3 or TRBV12-4 and TRBJ1-4; D is undetermined. The V end was cut by 2 bases, the J end by 0 bases, with 4 bases between. The CDR3 loop spans 14 amino acids. The CDR3 sequence is CASSLKTTNEKLFF. The CDR3 coding sequence is TGTGCCAGCAGTTTAAAAACAACTAATGAAAAACTGTTTTTT.

This clonotype was counted at least ten times. The chain has TRBV24-1 and TRBJ2-2; no reliable D call. Trimming removed 4 bases at V and 2 bases at J, with 4 bases between. The CDR3 is 13 residues long. CDR1 and CDR2 from the germline V gene are KGHDR and SFDVKD. The CDR3 spells CATSEPNTGELFF. The CDR3 nucleotides read TGTGCCACCAGTGAGCCTAACACCGGGGAGCTGTTTTTT.

This clonotype was recorded at least ten times. V usage is TRBV28 and J usage is TRBJ2-7; 8 bases agree with TRBD2. The CDR3 has 16 amino acids. Looked up from germline, CDR1 is MDHEN and CDR2 is SYDVKM. The V segment lost 2 bases and the J segment 2 bases; nucleotides outside the gene matches: 8. CDR3 residues: CASSLRWTSRAYEQYF. CDR3 coding DNA: TGTGCCAGCAGTTTACGATGGACTAGCAGAGCCTACGAGCAGTACTTC. Based on the CDR3 plus reference TRBV28 and TRBJ2-7, the full variable domain is DVKVTQSSRYLVKRTGEKVFLECVQDMDHENMFWYRQDPGLGLRLIYFSYDVKMKEKGDIPEGYSVSREKKERFSLILESASTNQTSMYLCASSLRWTSRAYEQYFGPGTRLTVT.

This clonotype has at least ten counts. The chain combines TRBV29-1 with TRBJ2-7, with D possibly TRBD1 on 5 matching bases. This CDR3 is 13 amino acids long. CDR1 SQVTM and CDR2 ANQGSEA come from the germline V gene. Trimming took 7 bases from V and 2 from J, leaving 15 bases between them. CDR3 nucleotide sequence: TGCAGCGCAGGACAACTGGGGACCTACGAGCAGTACTTC. Amino acids: CSAGQLGTYEQYF.

CDR3 sequence: CATSTGQYYEQYF. In DNA, the CDR3 is TGTGCCACCAGCACGGGACAGTACTACGAGCAGTACTTC. J is TRBJ2-7 and V is TRBV15; 7 positions match TRBD1. V trimming: 4 bases; J trimming: 3 bases; junction bases outside the gene matches: 3. This CDR3 is built from 13 residues. CDR1 and CDR2 (germline): LNHNV, YYDKDF (reference sequence). Full variable domain (missing parts from reference TRBV15 and TRBJ2-7): DAMVIQNPRYQVTQFGKPVTLSCSQTLNHNVMYWYQQKSSQAPKLLFHYYDKDFNNEADTPDNFQSRRPNTSFCFLDIRSPGLGDTAMYLCATSTGQYYEQYFGPGTRLTVT.